This T cell receptor beta chain was sequenced during a study of T cell responses to AZD1222 COVID-19 vaccine. Study conclusions and caveats: A rise in Spike-specific TCR breadth and depth followed two AZD1222 doses.

In regard to this clone: What it binds is unknown.

This CDR3 is built from 13 residues. The V gene's germline CDR1 is SGHTA and CDR2 FQGNSA. V was pared by 9 bases and J by 7 bases, with 19 bases between. Generated by immunoSEQ multiplex PCR, the TCRdb table keeps only in-frame clones and is missing some. The sample contains about 150,000 clones, roughly nine tenths of which appear only once. The TCR sequence derives from an adult who received the AZD1222 COVID-19 vaccine. This rearrangement joins TRBV7-2 to TRBJ2-7; D remains unclear. Material: peripheral blood, obtained 28 days after the second AZD1222 dose. The CDR3 nucleotides are TGTGCCAGTTCGATGGGCAGTTCTCTGGAGCAGTACTTC. Protein sequence: CASSMGSSLEQYF.